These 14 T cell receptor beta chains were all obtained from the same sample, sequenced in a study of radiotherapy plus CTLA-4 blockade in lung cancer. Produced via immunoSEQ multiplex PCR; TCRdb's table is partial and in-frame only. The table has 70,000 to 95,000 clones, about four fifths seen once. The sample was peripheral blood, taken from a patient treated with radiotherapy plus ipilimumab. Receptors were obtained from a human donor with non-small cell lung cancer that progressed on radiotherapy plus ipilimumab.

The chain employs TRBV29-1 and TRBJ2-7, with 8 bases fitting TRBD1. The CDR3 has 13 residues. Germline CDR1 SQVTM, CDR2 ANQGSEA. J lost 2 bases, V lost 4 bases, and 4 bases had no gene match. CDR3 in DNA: TGCAGCGTTGTTGACAGGGGAACCTACGAGCAGTACTTC. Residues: CSVVDRGTYEQYF.

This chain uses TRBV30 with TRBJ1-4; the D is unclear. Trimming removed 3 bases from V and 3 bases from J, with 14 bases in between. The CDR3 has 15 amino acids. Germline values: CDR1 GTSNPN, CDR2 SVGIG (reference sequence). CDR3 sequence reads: CAWRQMGSANEKLFF. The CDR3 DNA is TGTGCCTGGAGACAAATGGGGTCGGCTAATGAAAAACTGTTTTTT.

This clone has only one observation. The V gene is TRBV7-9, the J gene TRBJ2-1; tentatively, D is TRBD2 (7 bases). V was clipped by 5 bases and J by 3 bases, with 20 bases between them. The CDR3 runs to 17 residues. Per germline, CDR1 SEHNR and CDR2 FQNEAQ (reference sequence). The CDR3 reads CASSPKGGDRIYNEQFF. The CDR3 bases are TGTGCCAGCAGCCCAAAGGGGGGGGACCGAATCTACAATGAGCAGTTCTTC.

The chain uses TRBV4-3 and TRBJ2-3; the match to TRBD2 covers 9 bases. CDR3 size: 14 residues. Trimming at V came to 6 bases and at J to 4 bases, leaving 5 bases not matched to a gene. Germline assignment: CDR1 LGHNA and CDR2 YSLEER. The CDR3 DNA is TGCGCCAGCAGGGGGGGCGGGAGGGCAGATACGCAGTATTTT. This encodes CASRGGGRADTQYF.

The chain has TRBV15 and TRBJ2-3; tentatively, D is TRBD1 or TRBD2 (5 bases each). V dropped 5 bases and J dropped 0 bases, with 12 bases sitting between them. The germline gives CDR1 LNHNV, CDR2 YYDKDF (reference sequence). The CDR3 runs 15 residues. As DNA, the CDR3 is TGTGCCACCAGCCATGGGACGTCCAGCACAGATACGCAGTATTTT. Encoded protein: CATSHGTSSTDTQYF.

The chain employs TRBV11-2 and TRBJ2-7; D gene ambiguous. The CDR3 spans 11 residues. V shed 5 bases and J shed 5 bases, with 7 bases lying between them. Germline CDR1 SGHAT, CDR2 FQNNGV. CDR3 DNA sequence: TGTGCCAGCAGCCAGAGCCACGAGCAGTACTTC. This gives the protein CASSQSHEQYF.

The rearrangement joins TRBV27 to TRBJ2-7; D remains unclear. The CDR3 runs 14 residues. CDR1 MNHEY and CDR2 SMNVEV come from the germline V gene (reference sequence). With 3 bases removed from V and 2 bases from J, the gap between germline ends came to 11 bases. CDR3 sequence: CASSFSTGTYEQYF. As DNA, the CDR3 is TGTGCCAGCAGTTTTTCGACGGGTACCTACGAGCAGTACTTC.

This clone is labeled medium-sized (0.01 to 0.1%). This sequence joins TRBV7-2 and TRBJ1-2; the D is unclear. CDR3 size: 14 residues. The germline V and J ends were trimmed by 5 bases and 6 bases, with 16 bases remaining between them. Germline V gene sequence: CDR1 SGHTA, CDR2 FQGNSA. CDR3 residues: CASSPQTATHGYTF. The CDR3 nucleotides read TGTGCCAGCAGCCCCCAGACGGCAACTCATGGCTACACCTTC.

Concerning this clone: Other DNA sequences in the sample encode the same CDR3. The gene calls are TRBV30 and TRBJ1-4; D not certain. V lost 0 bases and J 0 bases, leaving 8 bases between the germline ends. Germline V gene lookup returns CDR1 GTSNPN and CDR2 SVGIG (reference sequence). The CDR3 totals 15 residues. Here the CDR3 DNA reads TGTGCCTGGAGTGTCCTTGGGACAACTAATGAAAAACTGTTTTTT. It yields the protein CAWSVLGTTNEKLFF. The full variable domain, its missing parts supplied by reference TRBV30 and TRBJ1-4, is SQTIHQWPATLVQPVGSPLSLECTVEGTSNPNLYWYRQAAGRGLQLLFYSVGIGQISSEVPQNLSASRPQDRQFILSSKKLLLSDSGFYLCAWSVLGTTNEKLFFGSGTQLSVL.

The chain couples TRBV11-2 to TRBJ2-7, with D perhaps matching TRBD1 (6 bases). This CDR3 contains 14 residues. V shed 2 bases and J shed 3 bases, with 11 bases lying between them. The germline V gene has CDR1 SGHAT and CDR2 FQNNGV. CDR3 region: CASSLPTGRYEQYF. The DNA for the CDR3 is TGTGCCAGCAGCTTACCGACAGGCCGCTACGAGCAGTACTTC.

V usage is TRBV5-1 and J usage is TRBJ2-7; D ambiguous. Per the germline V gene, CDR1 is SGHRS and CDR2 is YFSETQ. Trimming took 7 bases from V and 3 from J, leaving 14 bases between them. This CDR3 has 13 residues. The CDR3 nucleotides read TGCGCCAGCGTGGCCCTTAACGGCTACGAGCAGTACTTC. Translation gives CASVALNGYEQYF. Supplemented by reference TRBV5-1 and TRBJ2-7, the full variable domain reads KAGVTQTPRYLIKTRGQQVTLSCSPISGHRSVSWYQQTPGQGLQFLFEYFSETQRNKGNFPGRFSGRQFSNSRSEMNVSTLELGDSALYLCASVALNGYEQYFGPGTRLTVT.

The CDR3 DNA is TGTGCCAGCAGTCCCGCTGTGTGGTACAATGAGCAGTTCTTC. Translation gives CASSPAVWYNEQFF. The genes are TRBV7-6 and TRBJ2-1; D unclear. There are 14 residues in the CDR3. V was cut by 6 bases and J by 4 bases, with 13 bases left in between. CDR1 and CDR2 (germline): SGHVS, FNYEAQ.

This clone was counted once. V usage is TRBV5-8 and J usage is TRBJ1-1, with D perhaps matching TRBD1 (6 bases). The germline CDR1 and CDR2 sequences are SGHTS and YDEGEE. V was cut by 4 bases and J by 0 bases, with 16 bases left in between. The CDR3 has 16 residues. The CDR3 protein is CASSPPGHRMNTEAFF. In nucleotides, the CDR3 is TGTGCCAGCAGCCCACCGGGACACCGCATGAACACTGAAGCTTTCTTT.

CDR3 bases: TGCGCCAGCAGCCAAGAAGTACCGGGTGGGGCAACTAATGAAAAACTGTTTTTT. This encodes CASSQEVPGGATNEKLFF. The J gene is TRBJ1-4, the V gene TRBV4-3; D gene unclear. This CDR3 has 18 amino acids. Trimming took 0 bases from V and 0 from J, leaving 14 bases between them. Germline assignment: CDR1 LGHNA and CDR2 YSLEER.